This T cell receptor beta chain was retrieved from a study of blood T cell repertoires in COVID-19. The wider study: Samples representing acute and convalescent COVID-19 were sourced from the United States, Italy and Spain. Nucleic acid was either cDNA or gDNA, and it came from T cells, B-cell-depleted T cells, or PBMCs.

The CDR3 sequence is 14 residues long. The germline V gene encodes CDR1 MNHEY and CDR2 SVGEGT. V was trimmed by 2 bases and J by 8 bases, leaving 15 bases between them. Assay: immunoSEQ multiplex PCR; the TCRdb copy retains only in-frame clones and omits some. Of approximately 240,000 clones in the sample, around 84% were seen once. This clonotype was obtained from a woman over 75 with active or convalescent COVID-19. This chain uses TRBV6-2 or TRBV6-3 with TRBJ1-1, with D possibly being TRBD1 (5 bases). The sequencing input was peripheral blood. CDR3 sequence reads: CASSYRGTTMEAFF. In nucleotides, the CDR3 is TGTGCCAGCAGTTACCGCGGGACTACTATGGAAGCTTTCTTT.